These 21 T cell receptor beta chains came from one sample sequenced in a study of cytomegalovirus exposure and HLA in healthy donors. Profiled with immunoSEQ multiplex PCR; TCRdb holds only in-frame clones, not every one. The repertoire consists of over 100,000 clones, with roughly 89% occurring once and the leading ten covering around 3.4%. Sequenced material: PBMCs. Receptors originate from a man aged 25-40 years in good health and CMV-seronegative.

This clone has only one observation. The sample has other DNA sequences that encode this CDR3 too. This sequence joins TRBV11-2 and TRBJ1-5; no clear D. There are 14 residues in the CDR3. Per germline, CDR1 SGHAT and CDR2 FQNNGV. Deletions cut 1 base from V and 2 bases from J, with 6 bases between. CDR3 amino acids: CASSLGGGNQPQHF. DNA of the CDR3: TGTGCCAGCAGCTTAGGCGGTGGCAATCAGCCCCAGCATTTT.

V is TRBV18 and J is TRBJ1-3, with TRBD1 matching over 11 bases. The CDR3 is 16 residues long. The trim removed 5 bases at V and 0 bases at J, leaving 3 bases unmatched. Per the germline V gene, CDR1 is KGHSH and CDR2 is LQKENI. The CDR3, as DNA: TGTGCCAGCTCAACAGGGACAGGGGGCTCTGGAAACACCATATATTTT. The encoded protein is CASSTGTGGSGNTIYF.

The chain has TRBV27 and TRBJ1-2, with TRBD1 as a possible D gene (5 bases). CDR3 length equals 13 residues. Per the germline V gene, CDR1 is MNHEY and CDR2 is SMNVEV (reference sequence). V dropped 3 bases and J dropped 4 bases, with 9 bases sitting between them. CDR3 protein: CASSFSGGYGYTF. The CDR3 coding sequence is TGTGCCAGCAGTTTCTCCGGGGGCTATGGCTACACCTTC.

This chain links TRBV6-1 with TRBJ1-2, with 8 bases aligning to TRBD1. Germline CDR1 is MNHNS and CDR2 is SASEGT. The CDR3 has 14 amino acids. With 6 bases clipped from V and 2 bases from J, the junction kept 5 bases outside the gene matches. CDR3 sequence: CASRDREGNYGYTF. In DNA form, the CDR3 reads TGTGCCAGCAGGGACAGGGAGGGCAACTATGGCTACACCTTC.

This clone was observed a handful of times. The chain combines TRBV18 with TRBJ1-2; the match to TRBD1 covers 7 bases. V lost 3 bases to trimming and J lost 3 bases; unmatched junction nucleotides: 1. Germline CDR1 KGHSH, CDR2 LQKENI. This CDR3 comprises 13 residues. The CDR3 nucleotides are TGTGCCAGCTCACCCGGGACAGACTATGGCTACACCTTC. It yields the protein CASSPGTDYGYTF.

This clone was recorded only once. The CDR3 loop is CASSVGSRGGQVNEKLFF. The CDR3 DNA reads as TGTGCCAGCAGCGTAGGATCGCGGGGGGGGCAGGTTAATGAAAAACTGTTTTTT. The V and J genes are TRBV9 and TRBJ1-4; perhaps TRBD1 as D (6 bases). Germline V gene lookup returns CDR1 SGDLS and CDR2 YYNGEE. The V end was cut by 0 bases, the J end by 4 bases, with 19 bases between. The CDR3 totals 18 residues. The entire variable domain, with the rest obtained from reference TRBV9 and TRBJ1-4, is as follows: DSGVTQTPKHLITATGQRVTLRCSPRSGDLSVYWYQQSLDQGLQFLIQYYNGEERAKGNILERFSAQQFPDLHSELNLSSLELGDSALYFCASSVGSRGGQVNEKLFFGSGTQLSVL.

The chain combines TRBV7-2 with TRBJ2-7; 10 bases line up with TRBD1. Germline CDR1 reads SGHTA; CDR2 reads FQGNSA. The CDR3 runs 17 residues. The V segment lost 3 bases and the J segment 0 bases; nucleotides outside the gene matches: 8. The CDR3 here is CASSFGTGAFSSYEQYF. Written as DNA, the CDR3 is TGTGCCAGCAGCTTCGGGACAGGGGCGTTCTCCTCCTACGAGCAGTACTTC.

The V gene is TRBV27, the J gene TRBJ2-2, with 7 bases that match TRBD1. J was trimmed by 5 bases and V by 7 bases; bases with no gene match: 7. This CDR3 comprises 14 residues. Germline CDR1 and CDR2: MNHEY and SMNVEV (reference sequence). The CDR3 protein is CASKMAGGTGELFF. As DNA, the CDR3 is TGTGCCAGCAAGATGGCAGGGGGTACCGGGGAGCTGTTTTTT.

This chain connects TRBV10-3 to TRBJ1-6, with 9 bases matching TRBD1. Germline-derived CDR1 and CDR2 are ENHRY and SYGVKD. V was pared by 8 bases and J by 0 bases, with 11 bases of the junction left unmatched. This CDR3 has 18 residues. CDR3 nucleotide sequence: TGTGCCATCCGGTCCGGGACAGGGCAACCCTCCTATAATTCACCCCTCCACTTT. As protein: CAIRSGTGQPSYNSPLHF.

The gene calls are TRBV7-9 and TRBJ2-3; possibly TRBD2 for D (6 bases). Between the trimmed V and J ends, which lost 2 bases and 5 bases, there was a span of 17 bases. Germline CDR1 is SEHNR and CDR2 is FQNEAQ (reference sequence). CDR3 size: 16 residues. This CDR3 reads CASSLLEGPVRDTQYF. DNA of the CDR3: TGTGCCAGCAGCTTATTGGAGGGGCCGGTTCGAGATACGCAGTATTTT.

This clone is a singleton in its sample. V is TRBV6-5 and J is TRBJ1-6; 9 bases fit TRBD1. This CDR3 comprises 15 residues. V was pared by 6 bases and J by 7 bases, with 7 bases of the junction left unmatched. The V gene's germline CDR1 is MNHEY and CDR2 SVGAGI. The chain's CDR3 is CASRPGQGKNSPLHF. CDR3 sequence (DNA): TGTGCCAGCAGACCCGGACAGGGGAAAAATTCACCCCTCCACTTT.

J is TRBJ1-4 and V is TRBV25-1; 7 nucleotides align to TRBD1. V trimming: 0 bases; J trimming: 7 bases; junction bases outside the gene matches: 5. Per the germline V gene, CDR1 is MGHDK and CDR2 is SYGVNS. This CDR3 region has 15 residues. The CDR3 is CASSEYGRGSEKLFF. CDR3 DNA sequence: TGTGCCAGCAGTGAATACGGCAGGGGGAGTGAAAAACTGTTTTTT.

This sequence joins TRBV7-2 and TRBJ2-1; 9 nucleotides match TRBD1. J lost 4 bases, V lost 6 bases, and 16 bases had no gene match. The CDR3 loop spans 18 amino acids. In germline, CDR1 is SGHTA, CDR2 FQGNSA. The CDR3 DNA reads as TGTGCCAGCAGAAGTCCTTGGACAGGGGTCGAATTTTACAATGAGCAGTTCTTC. Translating it yields CASRSPWTGVEFYNEQFF.

The chain employs TRBV6-5 and TRBJ1-2, with D possibly being TRBD1 (6 bases). The germline CDR1 and CDR2 sequences are MNHEY and SVGAGI. Between the trimmed V and J ends, which lost 6 bases and 8 bases, there was a span of 16 bases. The CDR3 length is 13 residues. Here the CDR3 reads CASRRDGGYGYTF. Here the CDR3 DNA reads TGTGCCAGCAGGAGGGATGGGGGCTACGGCTACACCTTC.

This chain joins TRBV11-2 and TRBJ1-4; 8 bases match TRBD1. CDR1 is SGHAT and CDR2 is FQNNGV in the germline V gene. The CDR3 consists of 14 residues. With V trimmed by 3 bases and J by 7 bases, 4 bases remained unmatched. The CDR3 loop is CASSLDRALEKLFF. Written as DNA, the CDR3 is TGTGCCAGCAGCTTGGACAGGGCTCTTGAAAAACTGTTTTTT.

In this sample, this clone turned up once. The chain employs TRBV15 and TRBJ2-7, with a weak D call TRBD2 (6 bases). The CDR3 totals 14 residues. V was trimmed by 0 bases and J by 2 bases, leaving 8 bases between them. The germline CDR1 and CDR2 sequences are LNHNV and YYDKDF (reference sequence). CDR3 amino acids: CATSRDGGAYEQYF. The DNA for the CDR3 is TGTGCCACCAGCAGAGACGGAGGGGCCTACGAGCAGTACTTC.

This clone was recorded a few times. The rearrangement links TRBV14 to TRBJ1-2; 8 bases are shared with TRBD1. V was clipped by 4 bases and J by 6 bases; unmatched bases: 10. CDR3 size: 15 residues. In germline, CDR1 is SGHDN, CDR2 FVKESK. CDR3 coding DNA: TGTGCCAGCAGCCCCAGACCGGACAGGGTAGATGGCTACACCTTC. Its protein product is CASSPRPDRVDGYTF. The full variable domain, its missing parts supplied by reference TRBV14 and TRBJ1-2, is EAGVTQFPSHSVIEKGQTVTLRCDPISGHDNLYWYRRVMGKEIKFLLHFVKESKQDESGMPNNRFLAERTGGTYSTLKVQPAELEDSGVYFCASSPRPDRVDGYTFGSGTRLTVV.

V usage is TRBV4-2 and J usage is TRBJ2-5, with no clear D. V was shortened by 0 bases and J by 4 bases, with 6 bases between the two germline ends. CDR1 and CDR2 (germline): LGHNA, YNFKEQ. CDR3 length: 13 amino acids. CDR3: CASSQDESETQYF. DNA for the CDR3: TGTGCCAGCAGCCAAGACGAGTCAGAGACCCAGTACTTC.

The chain couples TRBV11-2 to TRBJ2-7, with a possible D match to TRBD1 (5 bases). V was cut by 0 bases and J by 2 bases, with 11 bases left in between. There are 15 residues in the CDR3. The germline gives CDR1 SGHAT, CDR2 FQNNGV. The CDR3 DNA reads TGTGCCAGCAGCTTAGAATGGACACAGACCTACGAGCAGTACTTC. As protein: CASSLEWTQTYEQYF.

This sequence joins TRBV4-2 and TRBJ1-3; 7 nucleotides line up with TRBD1. J lost 3 bases, V lost 4 bases, and 9 bases had no gene match. CDR1 is LGHNA and CDR2 is YNFKEQ in the germline V gene. CDR3 length: 16 amino acids. The CDR3 reads CASSPRETGVGNTIYF. The CDR3 DNA reads TGTGCCAGCAGCCCTAGGGAAACAGGGGTTGGAAACACCATATATTTT.

J is TRBJ1-2 and V is TRBV29-1; possibly TRBD1 for D (6 bases). This CDR3 has 15 amino acids. The ends were cut back, 3 bases at V and 6 bases at J, with 20 bases in the middle. CDR1 and CDR2 (germline): SQVTM, ANQGSEA. CDR3 DNA sequence: TGCAGCGTTGATCGAAGCAGGGGAGTGTCGGATGGCTACACCTTC. It specifies CSVDRSRGVSDGYTF.